This T cell receptor (beta chain) was retrieved from a study of breast tumors, draining lymph nodes, adjacent tissues. Study-level results: Tumor repertoires ranked between lymph nodes and nontumor tissue in diversity, with V and J gene preferences.

Per germline, CDR1 SGHVS and CDR2 FNYEAQ. The CDR3 runs to 17 residues. Via MiXCR, TCRdb re-called the multiplex PCR reads, giving one row per CDR3 protein. Here the sample spans approximately 230,000 distinct CDR3 sequences, less than 40% being singletons. Samples came from axillary lymph nodes draining the breast cancer. A remark on this clonotype: Its antigen is as yet unknown. A read error may be the cause here, since a much bigger clone is one base away.

This chain connects TRBV7-6 to TRBJ2-3; TRBD2 might be the D (6 bases). The receptor comes from a female donor with breast cancer. Some clones in this sample may be carry-over from other donors' samples. What was sequenced was axillary lymph node tissue. In DNA form, the CDR3 reads TGTGCCAGCAGCTCACCCCCTGGGGGGACCAGCACAGATTCGCAGTATTTT. This encodes CASSSPPGGTSTDSQYF. The full variable domain, completed using reference TRBV7-6 and TRBJ2-3, is GAGVSQSPRYKVTKRGQDVALRCDPISGHVSLYWYRQALGQGPEFLTYFNYEAQQDKSGLPNDRFSAERPEGSISTLTIQRTEQRDSAMYRCASSSPPGGTSTDSQYFGPGTRLTVL.